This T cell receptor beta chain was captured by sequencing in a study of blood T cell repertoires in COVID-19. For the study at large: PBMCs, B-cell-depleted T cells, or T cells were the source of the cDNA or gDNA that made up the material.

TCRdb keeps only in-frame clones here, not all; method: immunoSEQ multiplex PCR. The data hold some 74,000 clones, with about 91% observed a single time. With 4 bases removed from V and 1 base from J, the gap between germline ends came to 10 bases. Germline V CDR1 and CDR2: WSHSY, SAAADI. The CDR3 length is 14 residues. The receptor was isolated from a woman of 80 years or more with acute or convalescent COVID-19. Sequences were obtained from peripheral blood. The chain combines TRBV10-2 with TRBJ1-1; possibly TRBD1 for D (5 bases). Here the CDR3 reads CASSVVGGNTEAFF. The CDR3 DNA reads TGCGCCAGCAGTGTAGTCGGGGGGAACACTGAAGCTTTCTTT.